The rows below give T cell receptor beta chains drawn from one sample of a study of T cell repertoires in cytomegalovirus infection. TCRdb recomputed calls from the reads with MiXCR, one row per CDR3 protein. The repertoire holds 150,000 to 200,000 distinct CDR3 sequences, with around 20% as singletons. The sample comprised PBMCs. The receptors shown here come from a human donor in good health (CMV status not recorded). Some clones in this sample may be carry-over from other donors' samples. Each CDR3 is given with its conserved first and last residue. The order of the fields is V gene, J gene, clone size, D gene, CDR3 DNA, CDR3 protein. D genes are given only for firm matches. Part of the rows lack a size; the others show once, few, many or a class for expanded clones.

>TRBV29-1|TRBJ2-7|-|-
TGCAGCGTTGAGGACACCTACTACGAGCAGTACTTC
CSVEDTYYEQYF
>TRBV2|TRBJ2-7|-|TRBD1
TGTGCCGGGTCAGGGGGATCAGCGTACGAGCAGTACTTC
CAGSGGSAYEQYF
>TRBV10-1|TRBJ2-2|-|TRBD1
TGCGCCAGCGGTCGACAGGGTGACGGGACCGGGGAGCTGTTTTTT
CASGRQGDGTGELFF
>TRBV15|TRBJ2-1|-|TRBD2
TGTGCCACCAGCACAATTACCTCTAGCGGGGGTTACAATGAGCAGTTCTTC
CATSTITSSGGYNEQFF
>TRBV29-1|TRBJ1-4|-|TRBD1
TGCAGCGCCACGTTTGGACAGGGGTATGAAAAACTGTTTTTT
CSATFGQGYEKLFF
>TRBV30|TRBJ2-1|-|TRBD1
TGTGCCTGGAGTAGGACAGGGGGGGGCGATGAGCAGTTCTTC
CAWSRTGGGDEQFF
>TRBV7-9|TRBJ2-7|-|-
TGTGCCAGCAGCGCCCTAACCTACGAGCAGTACTTC
CASSALTYEQYF
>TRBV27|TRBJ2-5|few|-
TGTGCCAGCAGTTCTTGGGACCGCGGCGGGGAGACCCAGTACTTC
CASSSWDRGGETQYF
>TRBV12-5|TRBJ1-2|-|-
TGTGCTAGTGGTCCGGTTGAGGTTTTGGGCGCTGGCTACACCTTC
CASGPVEVLGAGYTF
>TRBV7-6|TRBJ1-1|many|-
TGTGCCAGCAGCTTAGGGGCAGGGACTGAAGCTTTCTTT
CASSLGAGTEAFF
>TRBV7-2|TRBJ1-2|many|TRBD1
TGTGCCAGCAGCTTAGTGTACAGGGGGCGCGACAGTGGCTACACCTTC
CASSLVYRGRDSGYTF